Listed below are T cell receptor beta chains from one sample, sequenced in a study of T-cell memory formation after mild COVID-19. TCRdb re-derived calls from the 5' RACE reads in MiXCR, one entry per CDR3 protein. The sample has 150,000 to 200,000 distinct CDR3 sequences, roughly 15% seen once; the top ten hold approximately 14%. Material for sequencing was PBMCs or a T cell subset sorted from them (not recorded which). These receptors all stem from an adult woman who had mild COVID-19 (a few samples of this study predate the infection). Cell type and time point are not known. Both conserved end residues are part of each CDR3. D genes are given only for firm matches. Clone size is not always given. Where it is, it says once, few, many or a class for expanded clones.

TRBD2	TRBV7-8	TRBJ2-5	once	CAYREGGKETQYF	TGTGCCTACCGGGAGGGGGGTAAGGAGACCCAGTACTTC
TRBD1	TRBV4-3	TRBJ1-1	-	CASSQRDRDLGEAFF	TGCGCCAGCAGCCAAAGGGACAGGGACCTTGGTGAAGCTTTCTTT
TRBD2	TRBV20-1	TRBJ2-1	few	CSARPRGGAPYNEQFF	TGCAGTGCTAGACCCCGGGGGGGGGCCCCCTACAATGAGCAGTTCTTC
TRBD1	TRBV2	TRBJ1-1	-	CASSEALGQGTAFF	TGTGCCAGCAGTGAAGCGCTTGGACAGGGTACAGCTTTCTTT
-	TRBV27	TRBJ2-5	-	CASSLHSQETQYF	TGTGCCAGCAGCCTGCACAGTCAAGAGACCCAGTACTTC
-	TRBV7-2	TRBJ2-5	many	CASSIRPGYQETQYF	TGTGCCAGCAGCATACGCCCGGGGTACCAAGAGACCCAGTACTTC
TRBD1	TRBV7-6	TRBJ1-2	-	CASSRTGDYGYTF	TGTGCCAGCAGTCGGACAGGGGATTATGGCTACACCTTC
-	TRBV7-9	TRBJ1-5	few	CASSSSGPQHF	TGTGCCAGCAGCTCGTCAGGGCCCCAGCATTTT
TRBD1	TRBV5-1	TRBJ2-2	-	CASRGTVNTGELFF	TGCGCCAGCCGAGGGACAGTGAACACCGGGGAGCTGTTTTTT
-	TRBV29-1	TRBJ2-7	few	CSVEKLHPNHLTYEQYF	TGCAGCGTTGAGAAGCTTCACCCAAACCACCTTACCTACGAGCAGTACTTC
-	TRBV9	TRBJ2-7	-	CARSPGTREQYF	TGTGCCAGAAGCCCAGGGACTCGCGAGCAGTACTTC
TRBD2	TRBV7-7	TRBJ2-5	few	CASSFIRGGASETQYF	TGTGCCAGCAGCTTCATCCGGGGGGGCGCTTCAGAGACCCAGTACTTC
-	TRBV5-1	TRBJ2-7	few	CASSPAGAAYEQYF	TGCGCCAGCAGCCCCGCAGGGGCAGCCTACGAGCAGTACTTC
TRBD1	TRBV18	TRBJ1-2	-	CASSPPTGGNGYGYTF	TGTGCCAGCTCGCCTCCGACAGGGGGCAATGGCTATGGCTACACCTTC
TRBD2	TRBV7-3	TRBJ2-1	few	CASSLSAAYTSGRFNEQFF	TGTGCCAGCAGCTTATCAGCCGCGTATACTAGCGGGAGGTTCAATGAGCAGTTCTTC
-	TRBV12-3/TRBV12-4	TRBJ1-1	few	CASSQSTGARKKAFF	TGTGCCAGCAGTCAATCGACAGGCGCTCGAAAAAAAGCTTTCTTT
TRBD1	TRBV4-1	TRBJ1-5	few	CASSDRTGGDQPQHF	TGCGCCAGCAGCGACCGGACAGGGGGCGATCAGCCCCAGCATTTT
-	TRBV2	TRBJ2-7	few	CASRMEGSTSYEQYF	TGTGCCAGCAGGATGGAGGGTAGCACCTCCTACGAGCAGTACTTC
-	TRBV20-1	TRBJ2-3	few	CSASSGVASTDTQYF	TGCAGTGCTAGTTCTGGGGTAGCTAGCACAGATACGCAGTATTTT
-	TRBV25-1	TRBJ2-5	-	CASSELGETQYF	TGTGCCAGCAGTGAATTGGGCGAGACCCAGTACTTC
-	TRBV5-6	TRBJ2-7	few	CASSEGWGEQYF	TGTGCCAGCAGCGAGGGGTGGGGCGAGCAGTACTTC
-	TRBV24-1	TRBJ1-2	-	CATSDSQFRYGYTF	TGTGCCACCAGTGATTCACAGTTCCGCTATGGCTACACCTTC
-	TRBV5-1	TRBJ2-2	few	CASSLGANRLHTGELFF	TGCGCCAGCAGCTTGGGTGCAAACAGGTTGCACACCGGGGAGCTGTTTTTT
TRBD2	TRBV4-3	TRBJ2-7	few	CASSQASGNYEQYF	TGCGCCAGCAGCCAAGCTAGCGGGAATTACGAGCAGTACTTC
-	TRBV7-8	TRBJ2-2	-	CASSLDSSEPNTGELFF	TGTGCCAGCAGCTTAGACTCTAGTGAACCCAACACCGGGGAGCTGTTTTTT
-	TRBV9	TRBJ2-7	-	CASSVGLAGNQYEQYF	TGTGCCAGCAGCGTCGGGTTGGCGGGAAATCAGTACGAGCAGTACTTC
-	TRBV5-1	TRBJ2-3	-	CASSLEGFATDTQYF	TGCGCCAGCAGCTTGGAAGGGTTCGCCACAGATACGCAGTATTTT
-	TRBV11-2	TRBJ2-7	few	CASSLDLVREQYF	TGTGCCAGCAGCTTAGATCTGGTGCGTGAGCAGTACTTC
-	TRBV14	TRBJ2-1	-	CASKTTGFNEQFF	TGTGCCAGCAAAACAACCGGGTTCAATGAGCAGTTCTTC
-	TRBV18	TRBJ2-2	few	CASSPEGSSGELFF	TGTGCCAGCTCACCAGAAGGGAGTTCCGGGGAGCTGTTTTTT
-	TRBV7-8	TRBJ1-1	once	CASSLRLMNTEAFF	TGTGCCAGCAGCTTACGTCTGATGAACACTGAAGCTTTCTTT
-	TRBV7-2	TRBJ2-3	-	CASSAPSDTQYF	TGTGCCAGCAGCGCCCCCTCAGATACGCAGTATTTT
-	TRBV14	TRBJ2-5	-	CASSQELGKTQYF	TGTGCCAGCAGCCAAGAGCTGGGGAAGACCCAGTACTTC
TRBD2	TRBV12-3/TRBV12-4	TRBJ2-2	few	CASRPLASGGNTGELFF	TGTGCCAGCAGGCCCTTAGCTAGCGGGGGGAACACCGGGGAGCTGTTTTTT
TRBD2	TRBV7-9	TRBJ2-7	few	CASSPDGLAISYEQYF	TGTGCCAGCAGCCCAGACGGACTAGCAATCTCCTACGAGCAGTACTTC
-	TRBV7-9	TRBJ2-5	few	CASSLARDSAETQYF	TGTGCCAGCAGCTTAGCGCGGGATTCGGCAGAGACCCAGTACTTC
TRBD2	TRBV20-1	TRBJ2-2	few	CSANRGGNTGELFF	TGCAGTGCAAATCGGGGGGGGAACACCGGGGAGCTGTTTTTT
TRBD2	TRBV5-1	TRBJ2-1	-	CASSARTSGDNNEQFF	TGCGCCAGCAGCGCCCGGACTAGCGGGGACAACAATGAGCAGTTCTTC
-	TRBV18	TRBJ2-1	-	CASSPAGGGNYNEQFF	TGTGCCAGCTCACCGGCCGGGGGAGGAAATTACAATGAGCAGTTCTTC
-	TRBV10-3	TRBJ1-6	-	CAISETASSYNSPLHF	TGTGCCATCAGTGAGACCGCGAGCTCCTATAATTCACCCCTCCACTTT
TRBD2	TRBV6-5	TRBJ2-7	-	CASSPTGTSVPISSYEQYF	TGTGCCAGCAGTCCGACCGGGACTAGCGTGCCTATCAGCTCCTACGAGCAGTACTTC
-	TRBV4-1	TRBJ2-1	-	CASSPRGVGFLYEQFF	TGCGCCAGCAGCCCGAGAGGGGTTGGGTTCCTGTATGAGCAGTTCTTC
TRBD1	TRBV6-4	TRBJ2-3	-	CASRAQGAGGTDTQYF	TGTGCCAGCAGGGCCCAGGGGGCCGGGGGCACAGATACGCAGTATTTT
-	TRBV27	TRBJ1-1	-	CASSSPWGRNTEAFF	TGTGCCAGCAGTTCGCCTTGGGGCAGGAACACTGAAGCTTTCTTT
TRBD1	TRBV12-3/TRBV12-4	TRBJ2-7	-	CASSLGADRTYEQYF	TGTGCCAGCAGTTTAGGCGCGGACAGGACCTACGAGCAGTACTTC
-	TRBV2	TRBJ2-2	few	CASSGNIGVAGELFF	TGTGCCAGCAGTGGCAACATCGGAGTCGCCGGGGAGCTGTTTTTT
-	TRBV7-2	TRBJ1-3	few	CASSFSLAGNTIYF	TGTGCCAGCAGCTTTAGCCTCGCTGGAAACACCATATATTTT
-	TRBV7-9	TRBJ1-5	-	CASSLGWGGNQPQHF	TGTGCCAGCAGCTTAGGGTGGGGGGGCAATCAGCCCCAGCATTTT